This TCR beta chain was profiled in a study of shared clonotypes between healthy human individuals. In the study overall: Each donor contributed plates that comprised three CD4 naive, three CD4 memory, two CD8 naive and one CD8 memory.

Some clones are missing from TCRdb's copy, which holds only in-frame ones; the method was immunoSEQ multiplex PCR. The sample yields about 1.9 million clones, just over 90% seen once. As defined, naive CD8 cells were CD45RO-negative and positively selected for CCR7, with terminally differentiated effector memory CD45RA+ cells excluded. A word on this clone: Its target is unknown.

Study results and limitations: When naive CD4 clonotypes were compared across four donors, approximately 4.9% were shared.

This TCR was recovered from a man between 18 and 35 years old in good health. Some clones in this sample may be carry-over from other donors' samples. Material for sequencing was naive CD8+ T cells from PBMCs.

The CDR3: CASSSNRGGAPYEQYF. CDR3 nucleotides: TGTGCCAGCTCATCAAATAGGGGAGGTGCGCCCTACGAGCAGTACTTC. The rearrangement joins TRBV18 to TRBJ2-7, with D possibly TRBD2 on 6 matching bases. Trimming removed 5 bases from V and 2 bases from J, with 19 bases in between. Germline V CDR1 and CDR2: KGHSH, LQKENI. This CDR3 contains 16 residues.